A selection of T cell receptor beta chains follows, all from one sample in a study of vaccination and CD4 T cells after COVID-19. TCRdb re-called the PCR reads with MiXCR, one entry per CDR3 protein. The table shows 13,000 to 15,000 distinct CDR3 sequences, with 40% occurring only once. These TCRs are of unknown antigen specificity. Sequenced input: CD4+ T cells from blood, cultured in vitro. All receptors come from a human donor who had recovered from COVID-19. Both conserved end residues are part of each CDR3. Each record gives: D gene, J gene, clone size, V gene, CDR3 protein, CDR3 DNA. D genes are given only for firm matches. Size is stated for part of the rows, as once, few or many counts, or as a class when the clone is expanded.

D gene: TRBD1
J gene: TRBJ1-1
clone size: few
V gene: TRBV6-1
CDR3 protein: CASIGQGGTEAFF
CDR3 DNA: TGTGCCAGCATCGGACAGGGTGGAACTGAAGCTTTCTTT

D gene: .
J gene: TRBJ2-3
clone size: once
V gene: TRBV12-3/TRBV12-4
CDR3 protein: CASSRSHGADTQYF
CDR3 DNA: TGTGCCAGCAGTAGGAGCCACGGGGCAGATACGCAGTATTTT

D gene: TRBD1
J gene: TRBJ1-5
clone size: few
V gene: TRBV28
CDR3 protein: CASSIQGVGNQPQHF
CDR3 DNA: TGTGCCAGCAGCATACAGGGGGTTGGCAATCAGCCCCAGCATTTT

D gene: .
J gene: TRBJ2-3
clone size: .
V gene: TRBV18
CDR3 protein: CASSPPSSLSTDTQYF
CDR3 DNA: TGTGCCAGCTCACCACCTAGCTCTCTTAGCACAGATACGCAGTATTTT

D gene: .
J gene: TRBJ1-1
clone size: few
V gene: TRBV20-1
CDR3 protein: CSALGGDLNTEAFF
CDR3 DNA: TGCAGTGCCCTGGGCGGGGACTTGAACACTGAAGCTTTCTTT

D gene: TRBD1
J gene: TRBJ1-6
clone size: few
V gene: TRBV19
CDR3 protein: CASSIGWGQGNSPLHF
CDR3 DNA: TGTGCCAGTAGTATCGGTTGGGGACAGGGGAATTCACCCCTCCACTTT

D gene: TRBD2
J gene: TRBJ2-5
clone size: .
V gene: TRBV30
CDR3 protein: CAWSVGTRLFETQYF
CDR3 DNA: TGTGCCTGGAGTGTAGGGACTAGATTGTTTGAGACCCAGTACTTC

D gene: TRBD1
J gene: TRBJ2-2
clone size: .
V gene: TRBV2
CDR3 protein: CASSEGTGPYTGELFF
CDR3 DNA: TGTGCCAGCAGTGAAGGGACAGGGCCGTACACCGGGGAGCTGTTTTTT

D gene: .
J gene: TRBJ1-1
clone size: few
V gene: TRBV20-1
CDR3 protein: CSALSAEFMNTEAFF
CDR3 DNA: TGCAGTGCTCTATCGGCGGAATTTATGAACACTGAAGCTTTCTTT

D gene: .
J gene: TRBJ1-5
clone size: few
V gene: TRBV6-1
CDR3 protein: CASSPLPYSNQPQHF
CDR3 DNA: TGTGCCAGCAGCCCCCTTCCATATAGCAATCAGCCCCAGCATTTT

D gene: TRBD1
J gene: TRBJ2-2
clone size: few
V gene: TRBV24-1
CDR3 protein: CATSDPTGARETTGELFF
CDR3 DNA: TGTGCCACCAGTGACCCGACAGGGGCTCGAGAAACCACCGGGGAGCTGTTTTTT

D gene: TRBD2
J gene: TRBJ2-3
clone size: .
V gene: TRBV5-1
CDR3 protein: CASSFGGRGSADTQYF
CDR3 DNA: TGCGCCAGCAGCTTTGGCGGGAGGGGCTCCGCAGATACGCAGTATTTT

D gene: .
J gene: TRBJ1-2
clone size: few
V gene: TRBV5-1
CDR3 protein: CASSEQGDYGYTF
CDR3 DNA: TGCGCCAGCAGCGAACAGGGAGACTATGGCTACACCTTC

D gene: TRBD2
J gene: TRBJ2-5
clone size: once
V gene: TRBV5-1
CDR3 protein: CASSVTSGRETQYF
CDR3 DNA: TGCGCCAGCAGCGTGACTAGCGGGAGAGAGACCCAGTACTTC

D gene: TRBD1
J gene: TRBJ2-7
clone size: few
V gene: TRBV11-2
CDR3 protein: CASSTGQGTYEQYF
CDR3 DNA: TGTGCCAGCAGCACGGGACAGGGTACCTACGAGCAGTACTTC

D gene: .
J gene: TRBJ1-6
clone size: .
V gene: TRBV19
CDR3 protein: CASTREPGSSYNSPLHF
CDR3 DNA: TGTGCCAGTACCCGGGAGCCCGGGAGCTCCTATAATTCACCCCTCCACTTT

D gene: .
J gene: TRBJ2-4
clone size: .
V gene: TRBV27
CDR3 protein: CASRGLTIQTKTKNIQYF
CDR3 DNA: TGTGCCAGCAGGGGACTGACTATACAAACTAAAACCAAAAACATTCAGTACTTC

D gene: TRBD2
J gene: TRBJ2-5
clone size: .
V gene: TRBV7-2
CDR3 protein: CASSREGFGETQYF
CDR3 DNA: TGTGCCAGCAGCCGGGAGGGCTTTGGAGAGACCCAGTACTTC

D gene: .
J gene: TRBJ2-3
clone size: few
V gene: TRBV6-2/TRBV6-3
CDR3 protein: CASSYGRGTDTQYF
CDR3 DNA: TGTGCCAGCAGTTACGGGCGGGGCACAGATACGCAGTATTTT

D gene: .
J gene: TRBJ2-5
clone size: .
V gene: TRBV28
CDR3 protein: CASRGHSGLGQETQYF
CDR3 DNA: TGTGCCAGCAGAGGCCATTCAGGGCTCGGGCAAGAGACCCAGTACTTC

D gene: .
J gene: TRBJ1-1
clone size: .
V gene: TRBV5-4
CDR3 protein: CASSPRLGNTEAFF
CDR3 DNA: TGTGCCAGCAGCCCCCGGCTAGGGAACACTGAAGCTTTCTTT

D gene: TRBD2
J gene: TRBJ2-3
clone size: .
V gene: TRBV20-1
CDR3 protein: CSARFGGTASGATDTQYF
CDR3 DNA: TGCAGTGCTAGATTTGGTGGGACGGCTAGCGGGGCCACAGATACGCAGTATTTT

D gene: TRBD1
J gene: TRBJ2-7
clone size: .
V gene: TRBV15
CDR3 protein: CATSTSQGESYEQYF
CDR3 DNA: TGTGCCACCAGCACGTCACAGGGGGAAAGCTACGAGCAGTACTTC

D gene: .
J gene: TRBJ2-5
clone size: .
V gene: TRBV7-2
CDR3 protein: CASSRWGRWGETQYF
CDR3 DNA: TGTGCCAGCAGCCGGTGGGGGAGGTGGGGAGAGACCCAGTACTTC

D gene: .
J gene: TRBJ1-1
clone size: .
V gene: TRBV10-1
CDR3 protein: CASSEPSRKGVNTEAFF
CDR3 DNA: TGCGCCAGCAGTGAGCCCTCACGGAAGGGGGTAAACACTGAAGCTTTCTTT

D gene: .
J gene: TRBJ1-5
clone size: medium-sized
V gene: TRBV20-1
CDR3 protein: CSARGYSNQPQHF
CDR3 DNA: TGCAGTGCCAGGGGCTATAGCAATCAGCCCCAGCATTTT

D gene: .
J gene: TRBJ1-5
clone size: .
V gene: TRBV6-2/TRBV6-3
CDR3 protein: CASSQVNRPQHF
CDR3 DNA: TGTGCCAGCAGCCAAGTTAATCGGCCCCAGCATTTT

D gene: TRBD1
J gene: TRBJ1-2
clone size: few
V gene: TRBV30
CDR3 protein: CAWSVHRGRGYTF
CDR3 DNA: TGTGCCTGGAGTGTACACAGGGGAAGGGGCTACACCTTC

D gene: TRBD1
J gene: TRBJ2-7
clone size: .
V gene: TRBV6-2/TRBV6-3
CDR3 protein: CASRRYETGSYEQYF
CDR3 DNA: TGTGCCAGCAGAAGGTATGAGACAGGGTCCTACGAGCAGTACTTC